The 30 T cell receptor beta chains given below trace back to one sample, sequenced in a study of blood T cell repertoires in COVID-19. Clones were read by immunoSEQ multiplex PCR, and TCRdb kept only the in-frame ones, dropping some. The table shows some 290,000 clones, with around 90% occurring only once. The sequenced sample consisted of peripheral blood. These receptors originate from a woman aged 45-65 years who had recovered from COVID-19.

Many counts were recorded for this clone. V is TRBV30 and J is TRBJ2-5; weak D call: TRBD2 (7 bases). This CDR3 has 14 amino acids. V dropped 3 bases and J dropped 4 bases, with 15 bases sitting between them. Germline V gene sequence: CDR1 GTSNPN, CDR2 SVGIG (reference sequence). CDR3 region: CAWSFRGGRETQYF. The CDR3 bases are TGTGCCTGGAGCTTTAGGGGGGGACGAGAGACCCAGTACTTC.

This chain links TRBV6-5 with TRBJ1-1, with D possibly matching TRBD1 (5 bases). The germline V gene encodes CDR1 MNHEY and CDR2 SVGAGI. The V gene lost 6 bases and the J gene lost 1 base, with 12 bases spanning the gap. CDR3 size: 14 residues. The CDR3 here is CASSQLTGNTEAFF. CDR3 nucleotide sequence: TGTGCCAGCAGCCAACTCACAGGGAACACTGAAGCTTTCTTT.

This chain uses TRBV19 with TRBJ1-2, with 9 bases identical to TRBD1. The V gene end was trimmed by 8 bases and the J gene end by 3 bases; junction bases not matched to a gene: 7. Germline V lookup: CDR1 LNHDA, CDR2 SQIVND (reference sequence). The CDR3 is 14 amino acids. The CDR3 region is CASGPGTGYYGYTF. The CDR3 DNA is TGTGCCAGTGGTCCCGGGACAGGGTACTATGGCTACACCTTC.

The V and J genes are TRBV6-1 and TRBJ1-1; D is uncertain. The CDR3 has 15 residues. Trimming cost V 1 base and J 0 bases, with 9 bases left between them. Germline V lookup: CDR1 MNHNS, CDR2 SASEGT. The CDR3 DNA is TGTGCCAGCAGTGAAGAGGGAGGGCTGAACACTGAAGCTTTCTTT. This sequence encodes CASSEEGGLNTEAFF.

V gene TRBV5-4 combines with J gene TRBJ2-1; D is perhaps TRBD2 (5 bases). Germline CDR1 reads SGHNT; CDR2 reads YYREEE (reference sequence). With 6 bases removed from V and 7 bases from J, the gap between germline ends came to 17 bases. The CDR3 is 14 residues long. Here the CDR3 DNA reads TGTGCCAGCACCACCCTCGCGGGTACTAATGAGCAGTTCTTC. Its translation is CASTTLAGTNEQFF.

On this clone itself: At the DNA level, this CDR3 is encoded by other sequences in the same sample as well. The rearrangement uses TRBV5-1 and TRBJ1-1, with 7 bases lining up with TRBD1. Per the germline V gene, CDR1 is SGHRS and CDR2 is YFSETQ. V was pared by 0 bases and J by 1 base, with 3 bases of the junction left unmatched. There are 15 residues in the CDR3. CDR3 sequence (DNA): TGCGCCAGCAGCTTGGCGACAGGGCGGAACACTGAAGCTTTCTTT. Amino acids: CASSLATGRNTEAFF.

This chain connects TRBV7-6 to TRBJ2-3; the match to TRBD1 covers 7 bases. The CDR3 length is 16 residues. V shed 0 bases, J shed 3 bases, and the junction held 6 bases outside the gene matches. Per the germline V gene, CDR1 is SGHVS and CDR2 is FNYEAQ. The DNA for the CDR3 is TGTGCCAGCAGCTTAGCGCGACAGGGTCCAACAGATACGCAGTATTTT. Protein sequence: CASSLARQGPTDTQYF.

V and J are TRBV4-2 and TRBJ1-1, with D uncertain. Per germline, CDR1 LGHNA and CDR2 YNFKEQ. V lost 0 bases and J lost 2, with 10 bases in between. The CDR3 loop spans 15 amino acids. The CDR3 DNA follows: TGTGCCAGCAGCCAAGAACTACAACGCAACACTGAAGCTTTCTTT. Translated: CASSQELQRNTEAFF.

The chain has TRBV6-2 or TRBV6-3 and TRBJ1-2; weak D call: TRBD1 (5 bases). Germline V lookup: CDR1 MNHEY, CDR2 SVGEGT. V shed 6 bases and J shed 8 bases, with 22 bases lying between them. CDR3 length: 15 residues. CDR3 loop: CASSSTTGRAGGYTF. The CDR3 bases are TGTGCCAGCAGCTCCACAACAGGACGCGCGGGGGGCTACACCTTC.

The chain couples TRBV7-2 to TRBJ2-1; 13 nucleotides align to TRBD2. The CDR3 consists of 18 residues. V lost 5 bases to trimming and J lost 2 bases; unmatched junction nucleotides: 9. Germline CDR1 reads SGHTA; CDR2 reads FQGNSA. CDR3 loop: CASSRTSGRGGPYNEQFF. The CDR3 region has the DNA TGTGCCAGCAGCCGGACTAGCGGGAGAGGTGGCCCCTACAATGAGCAGTTCTTC.

The V call is TRBV2, the J call TRBJ1-1; D is possibly TRBD1 (5 bases). Germline assignment: CDR1 SNHLY and CDR2 FYNNEI. The CDR3 contains 15 residues. With 4 bases removed from V and 4 bases from J, the gap between germline ends came to 16 bases. CDR3 sequence: CASSVRQGAVTEAFF. As DNA, the CDR3 is TGTGCCAGCAGTGTTCGTCAGGGTGCGGTCACTGAAGCTTTCTTT.

The V gene is TRBV5-1, the J gene TRBJ1-2; 7 bases are a match to TRBD1. This CDR3 spans 16 amino acids. The germline V gene encodes CDR1 SGHRS and CDR2 YFSETQ. J lost 1 base, V lost 4 bases, and 10 bases had no gene match. CDR3 nucleotide sequence: TGCGCCAGCAGCGTAACGGGACAGAACCTTAACTATGGCTACACCTTC. This codes for CASSVTGQNLNYGYTF. The full variable domain, with the rest looked up from reference TRBV5-1 and TRBJ1-2, is KAGVTQTPRYLIKTRGQQVTLSCSPISGHRSVSWYQQTPGQGLQFLFEYFSETQRNKGNFPGRFSGRQFSNSRSEMNVSTLELGDSALYLCASSVTGQNLNYGYTFGSGTRLTVV.

The chain carries TRBV10-2 and TRBJ2-5; 10 nucleotides agree with TRBD2. From germline, CDR1 is WSHSY and CDR2 SAAADI. The junction had 1 base not matched to a gene; V was cut back by 0 bases and J by 6 bases. This CDR3 has 14 residues. The CDR3 DNA is TGCGCCAGCAGTGAGTCGACTAGCGGGCAGACCCAGTACTTC. Amino acids: CASSESTSGQTQYF.

The rearrangement links TRBV29-1 to TRBJ2-1; TRBD1 matches at 8 bases. Looked up from germline, CDR1 is SQVTM and CDR2 is ANQGSEA. V lost 6 bases, J lost 12 bases, and 4 bases stayed unmatched. The CDR3 spans 10 residues. The CDR3 sequence is CSVGQVGQFF. As DNA, the CDR3 is TGCAGCGTGGGACAGGTCGGGCAGTTCTTC.

J is TRBJ1-1 and V is TRBV19, with D possibly matching TRBD1 (6 bases). Trimming removed 3 bases at V and 5 bases at J, with 16 bases between. The CDR3 is 15 residues long. Germline-derived CDR1 and CDR2 are LNHDA and SQIVND (reference sequence). CDR3 in DNA: TGTGCCAGTAGTATGGCGGGGGCTGTAAAAACTGAAGCTTTCTTT. This encodes CASSMAGAVKTEAFF.

V is TRBV20-1 and J is TRBJ2-7; 12 bases map to TRBD2. The CDR3 totals 16 residues. Germline V gene sequence: CDR1 DFQATT, CDR2 SNEGSKA (reference sequence). V gave up 3 bases and J gave up 1 base; unmatched junction bases: 7. The CDR3 DNA reads as TGCAGTGCTAGTGCCCTAGCGGGAGGGTCGTCCTACGAGCAGTACTTC. Amino acid sequence: CSASALAGGSSYEQYF.

V is TRBV28 and J is TRBJ1-2, with 10 bases matching TRBD1. The CDR3 runs 13 residues. Germline assignment: CDR1 MDHEN and CDR2 SYDVKM. With 11 bases clipped from V and 5 bases from J, the junction kept 8 bases outside the gene matches. The CDR3, as DNA: TGTGCCTCCTCCCGGGACAGGGGATATGGCTACACCTTC. This sequence encodes CASSRDRGYGYTF.

The chain has TRBV30 and TRBJ1-1, with a possible D match to TRBD1 (5 bases). V shed 4 bases and J shed 13 bases, with 13 bases lying between them. The germline CDR1 and CDR2 sequences are GTSNPN and SVGIG (reference sequence). There are 10 residues in the CDR3. The CDR3 region is CAWTQGRVFF. CDR3 nucleotides: TGTGCCTGGACTCAGGGAAGGGTTTTCTTT.

The rearrangement joins TRBV5-4 to TRBJ2-2, with a weak D call TRBD2 (6 bases). The germline V gene has CDR1 SGHNT and CDR2 YYREEE (reference sequence). There are 13 residues in the CDR3. V was cut by 5 bases and J by 5 bases, with 10 bases left in between. CDR3 bases: TGTGCCAGCAGACTCGCGGGGACCGGGGAGCTGTTTTTT. This gives the protein CASRLAGTGELFF.

The J gene is TRBJ2-1, the V gene TRBV7-9, with D perhaps matching TRBD2 (5 bases). Trimming removed 2 bases from V and 8 bases from J, with 13 bases in between. The CDR3 runs to 14 residues. In germline, CDR1 is SEHNR, CDR2 FQNEAQ (reference sequence). CDR3 sequence reads: CASSLWSEEDEQFF. The CDR3 DNA is TGTGCCAGCAGCTTATGGTCAGAGGAGGATGAGCAGTTCTTC.

The V gene is TRBV27, the J gene TRBJ2-7, with D maybe TRBD2 (7 bases). The CDR3 loop spans 18 amino acids. In germline, CDR1 is MNHEY, CDR2 SMNVEV (reference sequence). The V end was cut by 6 bases, the J end by 2 bases, with 26 bases between. The CDR3 DNA follows: TGTGCCAGCAGCCCGAGCTTCAGCCCGGGGGGCATCACCTACGAGCAGTACTTC. It codes for CASSPSFSPGGITYEQYF.

This chain joins TRBV7-2 and TRBJ2-3, with 7 bases aligning to TRBD1. Per germline, CDR1 SGHTA and CDR2 FQGNSA. The V and J ends lost 5 bases and 4 bases, in that order; junction bases with no gene match: 6. This CDR3 has 14 amino acids. CDR3 coding DNA: TGTGCCAGCAGCCTCACAGGGGTAGCAGATACGCAGTATTTT. This codes for CASSLTGVADTQYF.

The V gene is TRBV7-8, the J gene TRBJ2-1, with TRBD1 as a possible D gene (6 bases). The CDR3 is 12 residues long. Germline V lookup: CDR1 SGHVS, CDR2 FQNEAQ. V lost 5 bases and J lost 15, with 17 bases in between. The CDR3 sequence is CASSPHQGNGFF. For the CDR3, the DNA is TGTGCCAGCAGCCCACACCAGGGGAATGGGTTCTTC. Full variable domain (remainder filled in from reference TRBV7-8 and TRBJ2-1): GAGVSQSPRYKVAKRGQDVALRCDPISGHVSLFWYQQALGQGPEFLTYFQNEAQLDKSGLPSDRFFAERPEGSVSTLKIQRTQQEDSAVYLCASSPHQGNGFFGPGTRLTVL.

With respect to this clone: At one of its ends the junction is not consistent with the germline gene, which may arise from a read error. V is TRBV7-7 and J is TRBJ2-5, with 12 bases matching TRBD2. The CDR3 runs to 17 residues. The germline V gene encodes CDR1 SSHAT and CDR2 FNYEAQ (reference sequence). As DNA, the CDR3 is TGTGCTAGCAGCGAAACGACTAGCGGGAGAGGTACGGAGACCCAGTACTTC. This encodes CASSETTSGRGTETQYF.

This sequence joins TRBV2 and TRBJ2-2; 9 bases line up with TRBD1. The CDR3 is 19 amino acids. With V trimmed by 7 bases and J by 2 bases, 17 bases remained unmatched. Germline V gene data show CDR1 as SNHLY and CDR2 as FYNNEI. The CDR3 reads CASKKIAWGDRVNTGELFF. CDR3 coding DNA: TGTGCCAGCAAAAAAATCGCCTGGGGGGACAGGGTTAACACCGGGGAGCTGTTTTTT.

The chain recombines TRBV6-5 with TRBJ1-1; 10 nucleotides agree with TRBD1. Unmatched junction bases numbered 9, after V lost 10 bases and J lost 4 bases. This CDR3 has 14 residues. Germline CDR1 is MNHEY and CDR2 is SVGAGI. DNA of the CDR3: TGTGCCATCGACAGCGGACAGGGGGGCACTGAAGCTTTCTTT. Translation: CAIDSGQGGTEAFF.

V usage is TRBV19 and J usage is TRBJ1-6; unclear D gene. CDR1 and CDR2 (germline): LNHDA, SQIVND (reference sequence). V dropped 5 bases and J dropped 8 bases, with 19 bases sitting between them. The CDR3 totals 16 residues. The CDR3 region has the DNA TGTGCCAGTAGTCATCCGCGGCAGAAAGGAGATTCACCCCTCCACTTT. Translated, it gives CASSHPRQKGDSPLHF. Supplemented by reference TRBV19 and TRBJ1-6, the full variable domain reads DGGITQSPKYLFRKEGQNVTLSCEQNLNHDAMYWYRQDPGQGLRLIYYSQIVNDFQKGDIAEGYSVSREKKESFPLTVTSAQKNPTAFYLCASSHPRQKGDSPLHFGNGTRLTVT.

The rearrangement joins TRBV29-1 to TRBJ2-4; 9 bases agree with TRBD1. The CDR3 contains 15 residues. Germline-derived CDR1 and CDR2 are SQVTM and ANQGSEA. V dropped 6 bases and J dropped 6; count of bases not matched to a gene: 12. The CDR3 nucleotides read TGCAGCGTCGAGCGGGACAGGGCTGCCGGAAACATTCAGTACTTC. It specifies CSVERDRAAGNIQYF.

This rearrangement joins TRBV5-4 to TRBJ1-2, with D tentatively TRBD1 (6 bases). The V gene's germline CDR1 is SGHNT and CDR2 YYREEE (reference sequence). V was shortened by 4 bases and J by 2 bases, with 9 bases between the two germline ends. The CDR3 covers 13 residues. In DNA, the CDR3 is TGTGCCAGCAGCGCAGGACAGAACTATGGCTACACCTTC. It specifies CASSAGQNYGYTF.

The gene calls are TRBV15 and TRBJ1-5, with D perhaps matching TRBD1 (5 bases). The V end was cut by 1 base, the J end by 6 bases, with 7 bases between. This CDR3 spans 13 amino acids. Germline lookup yields CDR1 LNHNV and CDR2 YYDKDF (reference sequence). The CDR3 region has the DNA TGTGCCACCAGCAGAGGGGACTTTCAGCCCCAGCATTTT. This gives the protein CATSRGDFQPQHF.